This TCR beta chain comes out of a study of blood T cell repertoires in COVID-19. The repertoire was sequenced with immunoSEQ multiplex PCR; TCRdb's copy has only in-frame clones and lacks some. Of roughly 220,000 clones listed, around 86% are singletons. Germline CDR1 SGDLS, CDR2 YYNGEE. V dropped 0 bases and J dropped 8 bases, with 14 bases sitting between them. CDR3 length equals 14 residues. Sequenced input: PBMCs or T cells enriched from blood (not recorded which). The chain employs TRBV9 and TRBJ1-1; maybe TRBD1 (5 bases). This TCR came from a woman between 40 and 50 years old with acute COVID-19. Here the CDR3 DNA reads TGTGCCAGCAGCGTAGAGGCCCAGGGAGGGGAAGCTTTCTTT. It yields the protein CASSVEAQGGEAFF.